This TCR beta chain was profiled in a study of beta chain features in type 1 diabetes (dated by TCRdb to 2016 to 2018). Context from the whole study: No differences in mean age, gender distribution, total cell number or subset yield were found between patients and healthy donors. A total of roughly 99,000,000 sorted cells were examined across all samples, and the number of cells per subset was strongly correlated with RNA yield. The study compared TCRB repertoires of sorted circulating CD4+ T cell subsets between recently diagnosed type 1 diabetes patients and matched healthy donors. Naive and central memory subsets were obtained from all 30 or so donors, but regulatory and stem cell-like memory subsets were isolated from only 8 patients and roughly eight healthy donors.

Each donor gave one peripheral blood draw, approximately 120 mL on average, collected into heparinised tubes. Naive, central memory, regulatory and stem cell-like memory CD4+ T cells were sorted on a BD FACSAria II using a panel including CD45RO, CCR7, CD25, CD127, CD95 and CD27. Purity was above 95% for every sorted population. PBMCs were isolated immediately by Lymphoprep density gradient centrifugation and stained directly without culture. So that batch effects would be minimized, each experiment stained and sorted samples in pairs, pairing one healthy donor with one patient. All of the isolated RNA was reverse transcribed with the High Capacity cDNA Reverse Transcription Kit, so expressed TCRB transcripts were sequenced. Naive, central memory and regulatory T cell samples underwent deep immunoSEQ sequencing, averaging about 3.57 million total reads per sample. Sorted cells were lysed in RLT buffer and RNA was extracted with DNase-treated RNeasy Micro or Mini kits, depending on cell number. Each cell subset was processed on its own to prevent cross-contamination, while patient and healthy donor samples were processed together. Using the immunoSEQ multiplex PCR, TCRB sequences were amplified from cDNA into 87-bp fragments spanning the CDR3 region. Sequencing of the amplicons was performed on the Illumina HiSeq platform. On the authors' methods: Synthetic template baselines were used to correct PCR bias computationally, reads within Hamming distance 2 were collapsed, and singletons that could not be merged were discarded. Reads were aligned to IMGT to assign V, D and J genes, CDR3 length, and insertions or deletions at six rearrangement sites. Within each subset, clonotype counts were normalized to the number of sorted cells before true diversity and Gini coefficients were calculated with the tcR R package. The overlap coefficient, calculated on TCRB nucleotide sequences, was used to quantify repertoire sharing. TCRdb holds this immuneACCESS table with in-frame rearrangements only. Some clones are missing; in checked studies, unresolved V genes explain under half, and the rest has no known cause. For V, J and clone size, that table is used; D and trimming come from the DNA. In all, the sample holds some 63,000 clones, and approximately 62% of those were seen once. The ten largest clones represent 2.2% of the sample.

Results the study describes overall, beyond this receptor: Because the HLA sub-analyses included only small numbers of individuals, any influence of HLA type on TCRB rearrangement was left unresolved. Type 1 diabetes patients showed a moderate but significant shortening of TCRB CDR3 length in all four CD4+ subsets. Because cDNA rather than genomic DNA was sequenced, highly expressing activated cells could have been over-represented, although no difference in activation and CD3 levels was found between groups. Naive, central memory and regulatory TCRB repertoires appeared to be more similar among patients than among healthy donors. PCR may preferentially amplify shorter templates, but because patient and control samples were amplified and corrected together, any resulting skew would affect both groups equally. Patients with type 1 diabetes made fewer insertions and deleted more nucleotides at VDJ recombination sites, implying thymic rearrangement abnormalities.

This clone was seen a few times. There is no known antigen for this receptor. Base qualities were left out, and no much larger clone turns up one base away. The germline V gene sets CDR1 to SGDLS and CDR2 to YYNGEE. V was cut back by 0 bases and J by 2 bases, leaving a gap of 11 bases between them. The CDR3 contains 15 residues, cysteine and phenylalanine counted. Kept here is only the CDR3 DNA, which spans 45 bases and is read in frame from base 1. The sample was Tregs from blood. Reading the label with the study, this specimen's cell subset or site is: regulatory CD4+ T cells. The source is a young woman in good health. In this chain, TRBV9 is recombined with TRBJ1-2; TRBD1 could be the D gene, as 6 bases match. The sequence in DNA is TGTGCCAGCAGCGTAGGTTGGGGGCTCAACTATGGCTACACCTTC. The resulting protein is CASSVGWGLNYGYTF.